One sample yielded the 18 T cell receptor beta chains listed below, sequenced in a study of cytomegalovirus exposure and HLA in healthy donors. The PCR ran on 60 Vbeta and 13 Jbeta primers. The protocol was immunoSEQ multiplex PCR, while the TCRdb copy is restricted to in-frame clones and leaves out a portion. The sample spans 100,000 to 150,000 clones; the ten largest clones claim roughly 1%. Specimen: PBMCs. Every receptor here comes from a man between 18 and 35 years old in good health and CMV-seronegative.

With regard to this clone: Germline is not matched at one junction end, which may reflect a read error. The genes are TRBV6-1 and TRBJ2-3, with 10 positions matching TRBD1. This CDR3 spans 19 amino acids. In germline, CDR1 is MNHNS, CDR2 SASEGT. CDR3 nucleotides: TGTGCCAGCACTGAACCCGAGACAGGGGGCCCGAAACACACAGATACGCAGTATTTT. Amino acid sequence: CASTEPETGGPKHTDTQYF.

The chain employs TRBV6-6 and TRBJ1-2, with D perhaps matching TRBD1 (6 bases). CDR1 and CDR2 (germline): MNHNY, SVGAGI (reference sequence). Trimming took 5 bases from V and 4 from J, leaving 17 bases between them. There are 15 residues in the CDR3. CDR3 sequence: CASSAGRGITYGYTF. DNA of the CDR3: TGTGCCAGCAGTGCAGGCAGGGGAATCACCTATGGCTACACCTTC.

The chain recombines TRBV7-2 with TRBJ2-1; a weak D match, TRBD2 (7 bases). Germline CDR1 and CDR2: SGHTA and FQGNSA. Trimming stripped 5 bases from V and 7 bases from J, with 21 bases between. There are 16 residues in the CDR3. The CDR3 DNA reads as TGTGCCAGCAGCGGCCTAAGGGGGGGTCTCGGGAATGAGCAGTTCTTC. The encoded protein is CASSGLRGGLGNEQFF.

The CDR3 region has the DNA TGTGCCAGTAGTCCCGACAGGGCAACTAATGAAAAACTGTTTTTT. Translating it yields CASSPDRATNEKLFF. The chain carries TRBV19 and TRBJ1-4; the match to TRBD1 covers 7 bases. This CDR3 is 15 amino acids long. V was pared by 5 bases and J by 0 bases, with 3 bases of the junction left unmatched. CDR1 is LNHDA, CDR2 SQIVND, per germline (reference sequence).

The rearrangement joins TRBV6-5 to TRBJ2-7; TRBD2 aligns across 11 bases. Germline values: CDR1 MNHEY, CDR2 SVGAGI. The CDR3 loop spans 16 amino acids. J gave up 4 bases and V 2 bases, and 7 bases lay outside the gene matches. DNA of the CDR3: TGTGCCAGCAGTTACAACCTCGGACTAGCGGGTTACGAGCAGTACTTC. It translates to CASSYNLGLAGYEQYF.

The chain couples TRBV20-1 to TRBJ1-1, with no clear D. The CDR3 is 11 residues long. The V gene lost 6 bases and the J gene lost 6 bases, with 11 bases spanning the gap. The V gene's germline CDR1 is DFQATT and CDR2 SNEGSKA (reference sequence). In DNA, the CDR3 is TGCAGTGCCCCCTCTATCCCTGAAGCTTTCTTT. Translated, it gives CSAPSIPEAFF.

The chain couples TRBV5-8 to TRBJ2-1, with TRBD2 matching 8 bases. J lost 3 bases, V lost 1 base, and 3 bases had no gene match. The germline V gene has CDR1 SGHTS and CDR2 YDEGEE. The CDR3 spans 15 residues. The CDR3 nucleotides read TGTGCCAGCAGCTTGACACTAGCGGACTACAATGAGCAGTTCTTC. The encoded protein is CASSLTLADYNEQFF.

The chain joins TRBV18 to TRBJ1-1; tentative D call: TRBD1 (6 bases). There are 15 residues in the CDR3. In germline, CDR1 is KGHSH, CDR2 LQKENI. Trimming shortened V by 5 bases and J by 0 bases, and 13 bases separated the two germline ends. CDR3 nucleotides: TGTGCCAGCTCATCGACAGGTTCTATGAACACTGAAGCTTTCTTT. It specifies CASSSTGSMNTEAFF.

The CDR3 loop reads CASSVIRMREKLFF. CDR3 bases: TGTGCCAGCAGCGTTATACGCATGAGGGAAAAACTGTTTTTT. The rearrangement links TRBV7-9 to TRBJ1-4; D is unresolved. V lost 5 bases and J 8 bases, leaving 15 bases between the germline ends. CDR1 and CDR2 from the germline V gene are SEHNR and FQNEAQ (reference sequence). The CDR3 runs 14 residues.

The CDR3 DNA sequence: TGTGCCTGGAGTGTAGCAGGGGGCCCATTCCAGCCCCAGCATTTT. This translates into CAWSVAGGPFQPQHF. The V gene is TRBV30, the J gene TRBJ1-5; the match to TRBD1 covers 8 bases. Germline V gene data show CDR1 as GTSNPN and CDR2 as SVGIG (reference sequence). The CDR3 runs to 15 residues. After removal of 0 bases from V and 7 bases from J, the junction contained 8 bases not matched to a gene. Supplemented by reference TRBV30 and TRBJ1-5, the full variable domain reads SQTIHQWPATLVQPVGSPLSLECTVEGTSNPNLYWYRQAAGRGLQLLFYSVGIGQISSEVPQNLSASRPQDRQFILSSKKLLLSDSGFYLCAWSVAGGPFQPQHFGDGTRLSIL.

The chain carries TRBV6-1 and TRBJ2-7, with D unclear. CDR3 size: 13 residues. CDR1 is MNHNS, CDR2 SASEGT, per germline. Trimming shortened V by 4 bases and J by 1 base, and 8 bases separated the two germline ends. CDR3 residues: CASSGVPSYEQYF. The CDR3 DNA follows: TGTGCCAGCAGTGGAGTCCCTTCCTACGAGCAGTACTTC.

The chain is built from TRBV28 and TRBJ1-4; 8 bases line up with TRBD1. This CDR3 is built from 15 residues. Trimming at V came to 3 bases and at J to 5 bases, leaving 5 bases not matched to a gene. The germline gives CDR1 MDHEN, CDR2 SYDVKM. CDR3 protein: CASSLSGQANEKLFF. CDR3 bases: TGTGCCAGCAGTTTGTCGGGACAGGCAAATGAAAAACTGTTTTTT.

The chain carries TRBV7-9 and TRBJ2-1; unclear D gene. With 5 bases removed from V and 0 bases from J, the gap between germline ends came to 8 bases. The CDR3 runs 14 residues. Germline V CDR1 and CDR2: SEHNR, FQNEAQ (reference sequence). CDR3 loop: CASSILSSYNEQFF. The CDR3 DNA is TGTGCCAGCAGCATCCTCAGCTCCTACAATGAGCAGTTCTTC.

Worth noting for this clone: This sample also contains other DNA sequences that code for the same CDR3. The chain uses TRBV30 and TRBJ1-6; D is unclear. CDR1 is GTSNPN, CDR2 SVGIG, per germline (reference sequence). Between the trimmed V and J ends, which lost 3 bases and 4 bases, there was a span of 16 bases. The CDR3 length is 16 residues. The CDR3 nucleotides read TGTGCCTGGAGGGTCTGGGCAGAAAGATATAATTCACCCCTCCACTTT. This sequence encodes CAWRVWAERYNSPLHF.

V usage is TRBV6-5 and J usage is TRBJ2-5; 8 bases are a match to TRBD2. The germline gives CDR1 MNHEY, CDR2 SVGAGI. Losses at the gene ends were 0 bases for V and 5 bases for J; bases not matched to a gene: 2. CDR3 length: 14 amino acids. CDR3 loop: CASSYSTGGETQYF. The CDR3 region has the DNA TGTGCCAGCAGTTACTCCACGGGGGGGGAGACCCAGTACTTC.

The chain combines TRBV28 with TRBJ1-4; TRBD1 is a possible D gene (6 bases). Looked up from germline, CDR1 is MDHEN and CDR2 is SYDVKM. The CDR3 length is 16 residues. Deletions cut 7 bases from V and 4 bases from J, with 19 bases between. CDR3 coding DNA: TGTGCCAGCAACGTTCCCCCGGGCAGGGGTAATGAAAAACTGTTTTTT. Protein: CASNVPPGRGNEKLFF.

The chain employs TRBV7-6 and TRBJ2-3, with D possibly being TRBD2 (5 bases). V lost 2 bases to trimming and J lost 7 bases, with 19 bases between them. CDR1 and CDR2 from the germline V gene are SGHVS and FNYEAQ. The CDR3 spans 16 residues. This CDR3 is CASSLLAPLTPNTQYF. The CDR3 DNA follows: TGTGCCAGCAGCTTATTAGCGCCGCTTACCCCCAATACGCAGTATTTT.

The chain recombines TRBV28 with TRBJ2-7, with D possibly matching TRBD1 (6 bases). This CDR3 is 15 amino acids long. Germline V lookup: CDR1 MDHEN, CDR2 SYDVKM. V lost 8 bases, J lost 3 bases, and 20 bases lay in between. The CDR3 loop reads CASPPTSRGSYEQYF. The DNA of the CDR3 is TGTGCCAGCCCTCCAACTTCAAGGGGGAGCTACGAGCAGTACTTC.